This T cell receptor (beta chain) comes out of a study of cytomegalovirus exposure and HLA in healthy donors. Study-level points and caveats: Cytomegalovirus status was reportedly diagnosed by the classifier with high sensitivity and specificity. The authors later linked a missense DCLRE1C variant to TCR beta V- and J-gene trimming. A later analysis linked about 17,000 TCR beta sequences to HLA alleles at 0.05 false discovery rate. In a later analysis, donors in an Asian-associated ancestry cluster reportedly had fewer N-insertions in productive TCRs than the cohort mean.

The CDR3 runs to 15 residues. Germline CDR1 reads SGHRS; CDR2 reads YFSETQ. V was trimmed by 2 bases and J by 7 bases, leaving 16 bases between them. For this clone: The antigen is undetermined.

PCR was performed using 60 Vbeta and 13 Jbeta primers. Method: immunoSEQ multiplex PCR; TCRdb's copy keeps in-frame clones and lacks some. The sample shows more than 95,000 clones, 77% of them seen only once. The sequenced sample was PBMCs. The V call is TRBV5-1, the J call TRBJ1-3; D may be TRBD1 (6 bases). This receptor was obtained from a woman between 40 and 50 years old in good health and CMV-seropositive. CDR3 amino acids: CASSLGQLWQNTIYF. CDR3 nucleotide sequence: TGCGCCAGCAGCTTAGGACAGCTCTGGCAGAACACCATATATTTT.